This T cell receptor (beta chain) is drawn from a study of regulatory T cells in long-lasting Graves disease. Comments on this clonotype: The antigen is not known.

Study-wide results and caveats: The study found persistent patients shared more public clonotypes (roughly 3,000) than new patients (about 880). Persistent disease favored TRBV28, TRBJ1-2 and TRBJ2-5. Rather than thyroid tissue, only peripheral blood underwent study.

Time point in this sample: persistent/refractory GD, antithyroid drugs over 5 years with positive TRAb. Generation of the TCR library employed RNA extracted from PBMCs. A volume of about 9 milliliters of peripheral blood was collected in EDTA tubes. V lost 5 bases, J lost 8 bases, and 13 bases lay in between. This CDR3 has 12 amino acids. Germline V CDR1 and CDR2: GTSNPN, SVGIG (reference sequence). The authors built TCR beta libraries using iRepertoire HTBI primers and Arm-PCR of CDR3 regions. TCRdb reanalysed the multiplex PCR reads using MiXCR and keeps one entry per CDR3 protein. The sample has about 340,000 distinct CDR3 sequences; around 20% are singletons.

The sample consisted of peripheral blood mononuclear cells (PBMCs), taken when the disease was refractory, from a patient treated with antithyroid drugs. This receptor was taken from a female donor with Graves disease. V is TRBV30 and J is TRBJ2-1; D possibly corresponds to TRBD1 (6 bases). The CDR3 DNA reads TGTGCCTGGGGTATTCAGGGGTATGAGCAGTTCTTC. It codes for CAWGIQGYEQFF. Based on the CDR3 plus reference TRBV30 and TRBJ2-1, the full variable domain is SQTIHQWPATLVQPVGSPLSLECTVEGTSNPNLYWYRQAAGRGLQLLFYSVGIGQISSEVPQNLSASRPQDRQFILSSKKLLLSDSGFYLCAWGIQGYEQFFGPGTRLTVL.